This TCR beta chain was sequenced during a study of cytomegalovirus exposure and HLA in healthy donors. Study conclusions and caveats: In the analysis, some V segments, TRBV6-2 and TRBV6-3 included, were excluded as indistinguishable. On later analysis, the bulk of CMV-associated TCR beta chains appeared to be HLA-restricted.

Regarding this clone: Antigen specificity is unknown.

PCR involved 60 Vbeta and 13 Jbeta primers. The table came from immunoSEQ multiplex PCR; TCRdb's copy has only in-frame clones and leaves some out. The sample carries 150,000 to 190,000 clones, approximately 77% recorded once. J was trimmed by 3 bases and V by 5 bases; bases with no gene match: 12. This CDR3 spans 17 amino acids. Germline CDR1 is SGHAT and CDR2 is FQNNGV. The sequence came from a man younger than 35 in good health and CMV-seronegative. Sequenced material: PBMCs. The rearrangement uses TRBV11-2 and TRBJ1-2, with TRBD1 identical over 10 bases. CDR3 region: CASSPIQDRGIHYGYTF. The CDR3 bases are TGTGCCAGCAGCCCAATCCAGGACAGGGGGATCCACTATGGCTACACCTTC.